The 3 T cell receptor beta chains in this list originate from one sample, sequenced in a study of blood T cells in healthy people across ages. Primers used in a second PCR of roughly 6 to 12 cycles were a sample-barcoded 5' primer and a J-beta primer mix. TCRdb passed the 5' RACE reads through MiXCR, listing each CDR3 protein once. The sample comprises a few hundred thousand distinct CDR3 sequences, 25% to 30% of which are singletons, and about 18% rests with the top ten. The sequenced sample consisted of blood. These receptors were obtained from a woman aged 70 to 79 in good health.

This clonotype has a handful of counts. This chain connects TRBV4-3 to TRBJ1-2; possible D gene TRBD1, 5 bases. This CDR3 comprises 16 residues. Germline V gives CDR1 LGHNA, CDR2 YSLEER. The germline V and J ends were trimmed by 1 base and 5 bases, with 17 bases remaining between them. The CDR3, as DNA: TGCGCCAGCAGCCAAGGGCTGGGGGTCTTCACTTATGGCTACACCTTC. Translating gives CASSQGLGVFTYGYTF.

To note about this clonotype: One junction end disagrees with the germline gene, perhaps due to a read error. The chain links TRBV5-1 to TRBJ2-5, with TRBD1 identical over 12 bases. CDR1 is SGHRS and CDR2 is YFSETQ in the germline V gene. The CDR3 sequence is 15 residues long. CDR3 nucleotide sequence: TGCGCCAGCAGCCCGGGACAGGGGGCGTACGAGACCCTGTACTTC. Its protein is CASSPGQGAYETLYF.

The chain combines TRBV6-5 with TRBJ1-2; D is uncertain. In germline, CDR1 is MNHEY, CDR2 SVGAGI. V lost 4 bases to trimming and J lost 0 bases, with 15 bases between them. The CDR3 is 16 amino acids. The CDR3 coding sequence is TGTGCCAGCAGTTCAATGCCTCCGGAGGCTAACTATGGCTACACCTTC. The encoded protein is CASSSMPPEANYGYTF.